This T cell receptor beta chain was recorded in a study of human T cells and chemical hapten exposure. Across the whole study: Small volume differences among pooled libraries mainly caused per-sample TCR yield variation.

MiXCR, applied by TCRdb to the RACE reads, yields one record per CDR3 protein. Of more than 250,000 distinct CDR3 sequences listed, about 9% were seen once; the top ten hold about 2.5%. Time point reported: pre-sensitization, week 0. Treatment: therapeutic diphenylcyclopropenone sensitization with weekly scalp DPC. This CDR3 is built from 16 residues. Trimming removed 2 bases at V and 1 base at J, with 13 bases between. Germline V gene sequence: CDR1 SGHRS, CDR2 YFSETQ. The chain employs TRBV5-1 and TRBJ2-1; D gene ambiguous. The specimen comprised whole blood, sampled in connection with sensitization to the hapten diphenylcyclopropenone (DPC). The sequence was collected from a woman between 40 and 55 years old with alopecia areata. Some clones in this sample may be carry-over from other donors' samples. The CDR3 bases are TGCGCCAGCAGCTTAGCAAGCCCTATATCCTACAATGAGCAGTTCTTC. Its translation: CASSLASPISYNEQFF.